A single sample is the source of the 20 T cell receptor beta chains below, sequenced in a study of T cell responses to AZD1222 COVID-19 vaccine. Data came from immunoSEQ multiplex PCR; TCRdb stores just in-frame clones and leaves some out. The sample includes about 170,000 clones, approximately 90% seen only once; the top ten take 2.5% to 3%. The specimen comprised peripheral blood, sampled on day 0 of AZD1222 vaccination. The receptors were gathered from an adult in good health.

The chain's CDR3 is CAWRDKGISSYNSPLHF. CDR3 bases: TGTGCCTGGAGGGACAAGGGGATAAGCTCCTATAATTCACCCCTCCACTTT. The gene calls are TRBV30 and TRBJ1-6; the D gene is possibly TRBD1 (5 bases). There are 17 residues in the CDR3. V shed 3 bases and J shed 0 bases, with 15 bases lying between them. Germline V gene sequence: CDR1 GTSNPN, CDR2 SVGIG (reference sequence).

The V gene is TRBV6-5, the J gene TRBJ1-3; D remains unclear. Germline V CDR1 and CDR2: MNHEY, SVGAGI. Trimming took off 8 bases at V and 0 bases at J, with 14 bases between the two ends. CDR3 size: 15 residues. CDR3 protein: CASLGWLSSGNTIYF. CDR3 DNA: TGTGCCAGCCTGGGGTGGTTGAGCTCTGGAAACACCATATATTTT.

V usage is TRBV19 and J usage is TRBJ1-1; D is unresolved. CDR1 LNHDA and CDR2 SQIVND come from the germline V gene (reference sequence). The germline V and J ends were trimmed by 5 bases and 1 base, with 8 bases remaining between them. CDR3 length: 13 amino acids. The chain's CDR3 is CASSSPGNTEAFF. The CDR3 DNA is TGTGCCAGTAGTTCGCCAGGGAACACTGAAGCTTTCTTT.

This clone was recorded only once. The V gene is TRBV14, the J gene TRBJ2-3; 13 bases fit TRBD2. Germline V CDR1 and CDR2: SGHDN, FVKESK. Trimming took 4 bases from V and 0 from J; bases not matched to a gene: 7. This CDR3 spans 18 amino acids. The CDR3 sequence is CASSRQGLAGSSTDTQYF. The DNA for the CDR3 is TGTGCCAGCAGCCGACAGGGACTAGCGGGGAGTAGCACAGATACGCAGTATTTT.

V is TRBV30 and J is TRBJ2-7; D is possibly TRBD1 (6 bases). Trimming shortened V by 1 base and J by 0 bases, and 13 bases separated the two germline ends. The CDR3 covers 15 residues. From germline, CDR1 is GTSNPN and CDR2 SVGIG (reference sequence). The CDR3 spells CAWSGGTLPSYEQYF. DNA for the CDR3: TGTGCCTGGAGTGGGGGGACACTGCCCTCCTACGAGCAGTACTTC.

V gene TRBV19 combines with J gene TRBJ2-1; 9 bases are shared with TRBD2. This CDR3 has 17 residues. Per germline, CDR1 LNHDA and CDR2 SQIVND (reference sequence). Unmatched junction bases numbered 4, after V lost 1 base and J lost 0 bases. The CDR3 region is CASSIVARGGSYNEQFF. The CDR3 DNA follows: TGTGCCAGTAGTATAGTGGCGCGGGGGGGCTCCTACAATGAGCAGTTCTTC.

The chain employs TRBV13 and TRBJ1-2, with D uncertain. The CDR3 has 14 residues. From germline, CDR1 is PRHDT and CDR2 FYEKMQ (reference sequence). The germline V and J ends were trimmed by 1 base and 2 bases, with 8 bases remaining between them. CDR3 sequence (DNA): TGTGCCAGCAGCTTAGTACGGGTAAACTATGGCTACACCTTC. Translation gives CASSLVRVNYGYTF.

V is TRBV5-4 and J is TRBJ1-6, with D possibly TRBD1 on 6 matching bases. The CDR3 covers 15 residues. From germline, CDR1 is SGHNT and CDR2 YYREEE (reference sequence). Trimming left V 2 bases short and J 4 bases short, with 10 bases between. CDR3 DNA sequence: TGTGCCAGCAGCTTAGGGGGGGATTATAATTCACCCCTCCACTTT. It translates to CASSLGGDYNSPLHF.

V usage is TRBV6-1 and J usage is TRBJ2-1; 15 positions match TRBD2. Germline V gene sequence: CDR1 MNHNS, CDR2 SASEGT. The V segment lost 1 base and the J segment 16 bases; nucleotides outside the gene matches: 8. The CDR3 length is 15 residues. The CDR3 region is CASSEGGLAGGSKFF. The CDR3 region has the DNA TGTGCCAGCAGTGAAGGGGGACTAGCGGGGGGCAGCAAATTCTTC.

This chain joins TRBV5-1 and TRBJ1-1, with a possible D match to TRBD1 (5 bases). This CDR3 is 15 amino acids long. The V gene's germline CDR1 is SGHRS and CDR2 YFSETQ. V lost 3 bases, J lost 6 bases, and 18 bases lay in between. For the CDR3, the DNA is TGCGCCAGCAGCTCCCTGGGCAGGGCGCTCTCTGAAGCTTTCTTT. It yields the protein CASSSLGRALSEAFF.

J is TRBJ1-1 and V is TRBV13; the D is unclear. This CDR3 is 14 amino acids long. Germline loops: CDR1 PRHDT, CDR2 FYEKMQ (reference sequence). V gave up 5 bases and J gave up 1 base, with 11 bases separating them. The CDR3 coding sequence is TGTGCCAGCAGCGCCGGGTTTGGGAACACTGAAGCTTTCTTT. Its translation is CASSAGFGNTEAFF.

The chain carries TRBV5-1 and TRBJ2-5; 7 bases are a match to TRBD2. The CDR3 runs 15 residues. V lost 0 bases, J lost 0 bases, and 2 bases stayed unmatched. Germline CDR1 and CDR2: SGHRS and YFSETQ. The CDR3 loop is CASSLARGNQETQYF. The CDR3 DNA sequence: TGCGCCAGCAGCTTGGCGCGGGGGAACCAAGAGACCCAGTACTTC.

This chain uses TRBV9 with TRBJ1-1; D gene uncertain. CDR1 SGDLS and CDR2 YYNGEE come from the germline V gene. This CDR3 has 13 residues. V was trimmed by 0 bases and J by 2 bases, leaving 5 bases between them. CDR3 DNA sequence: TGTGCCAGCAGCGTAGTACGTAACACTGAAGCTTTCTTT. This codes for CASSVVRNTEAFF.

The chain recombines TRBV19 with TRBJ2-7; 7 bases align to TRBD2. Germline-derived CDR1 and CDR2 are LNHDA and SQIVND (reference sequence). V gave up 5 bases and J gave up 2 bases; unmatched junction bases: 12. The CDR3 runs to 16 residues. The CDR3, as DNA: TGTGCCAGTAGTCCGAGGGAGGGGACTATCCCCTACGAGCAGTACTTC. Translation: CASSPREGTIPYEQYF.

The chain recombines TRBV7-6 with TRBJ2-3, with no clear D. V lost 1 base and J 4 bases, leaving 12 bases between the germline ends. CDR3 length: 15 residues. CDR1 is SGHVS, CDR2 FNYEAQ, per germline. CDR3 residues: CASSLGLQLADTQYF. CDR3 nucleotide sequence: TGTGCCAGCAGCTTAGGTTTGCAGTTGGCAGATACGCAGTATTTT.

The gene calls are TRBV4-3 and TRBJ1-4; no clear D. Germline V gene data show CDR1 as LGHNA and CDR2 as YSLEER. CDR3 length: 15 residues. The V gene lost 3 bases and the J gene lost 0 bases, with 8 bases spanning the gap. CDR3 DNA sequence: TGCGCCAGCAGCCAGGCCTGGGCAACTAATGAAAAACTGTTTTTT. It is translated as CASSQAWATNEKLFF.

The chain has TRBV19 and TRBJ1-2, with 8 bases fitting TRBD1. Trimming removed 5 bases from V and 9 bases from J; junction bases left unmatched: 5. The V gene's germline CDR1 is LNHDA and CDR2 SQIVND (reference sequence). The CDR3 is made up of 12 amino acids. The CDR3 is CASSGTGRSYTF. The CDR3, as DNA: TGTGCCAGTAGTGGGACAGGTAGGAGCTACACCTTC. Combining the CDR3 with reference TRBV19 and TRBJ1-2 gives the whole variable domain DGGITQSPKYLFRKEGQNVTLSCEQNLNHDAMYWYRQDPGQGLRLIYYSQIVNDFQKGDIAEGYSVSREKKESFPLTVTSAQKNPTAFYLCASSGTGRSYTFGSGTRLTVV.

This chain links TRBV5-1 with TRBJ1-2; 8 nucleotides match TRBD1. This CDR3 has 14 residues. Germline V gene data show CDR1 as SGHRS and CDR2 as YFSETQ. The trim removed 4 bases at V and 4 bases at J, leaving 6 bases unmatched. The chain's CDR3 is CASSPRTGTYGYTF. DNA for the CDR3: TGCGCCAGCAGCCCACGGACAGGGACCTATGGCTACACCTTC.

The chain employs TRBV9 and TRBJ2-5, with D maybe TRBD2 (5 bases). The germline V gene encodes CDR1 SGDLS and CDR2 YYNGEE. The CDR3 runs to 15 residues. The germline V and J ends were trimmed by 4 bases and 2 bases, with 15 bases remaining between them. The CDR3 loop reads CASSPRGGGQETQYF. CDR3 DNA sequence: TGTGCCAGCAGCCCACGGGGTGGAGGTCAAGAGACCCAGTACTTC.

In this sample, this clone turned up once. The genes are TRBV19 and TRBJ2-5, with 12 bases lining up with TRBD2. Germline values: CDR1 LNHDA, CDR2 SQIVND (reference sequence). V trimming: 7 bases; J trimming: 0 bases; junction bases outside the gene matches: 3. The CDR3 loop spans 15 amino acids. The CDR3 loop is CASTWTSGDQETQYF. The CDR3 DNA reads TGTGCCAGTACCTGGACTAGCGGGGACCAAGAGACCCAGTACTTC.